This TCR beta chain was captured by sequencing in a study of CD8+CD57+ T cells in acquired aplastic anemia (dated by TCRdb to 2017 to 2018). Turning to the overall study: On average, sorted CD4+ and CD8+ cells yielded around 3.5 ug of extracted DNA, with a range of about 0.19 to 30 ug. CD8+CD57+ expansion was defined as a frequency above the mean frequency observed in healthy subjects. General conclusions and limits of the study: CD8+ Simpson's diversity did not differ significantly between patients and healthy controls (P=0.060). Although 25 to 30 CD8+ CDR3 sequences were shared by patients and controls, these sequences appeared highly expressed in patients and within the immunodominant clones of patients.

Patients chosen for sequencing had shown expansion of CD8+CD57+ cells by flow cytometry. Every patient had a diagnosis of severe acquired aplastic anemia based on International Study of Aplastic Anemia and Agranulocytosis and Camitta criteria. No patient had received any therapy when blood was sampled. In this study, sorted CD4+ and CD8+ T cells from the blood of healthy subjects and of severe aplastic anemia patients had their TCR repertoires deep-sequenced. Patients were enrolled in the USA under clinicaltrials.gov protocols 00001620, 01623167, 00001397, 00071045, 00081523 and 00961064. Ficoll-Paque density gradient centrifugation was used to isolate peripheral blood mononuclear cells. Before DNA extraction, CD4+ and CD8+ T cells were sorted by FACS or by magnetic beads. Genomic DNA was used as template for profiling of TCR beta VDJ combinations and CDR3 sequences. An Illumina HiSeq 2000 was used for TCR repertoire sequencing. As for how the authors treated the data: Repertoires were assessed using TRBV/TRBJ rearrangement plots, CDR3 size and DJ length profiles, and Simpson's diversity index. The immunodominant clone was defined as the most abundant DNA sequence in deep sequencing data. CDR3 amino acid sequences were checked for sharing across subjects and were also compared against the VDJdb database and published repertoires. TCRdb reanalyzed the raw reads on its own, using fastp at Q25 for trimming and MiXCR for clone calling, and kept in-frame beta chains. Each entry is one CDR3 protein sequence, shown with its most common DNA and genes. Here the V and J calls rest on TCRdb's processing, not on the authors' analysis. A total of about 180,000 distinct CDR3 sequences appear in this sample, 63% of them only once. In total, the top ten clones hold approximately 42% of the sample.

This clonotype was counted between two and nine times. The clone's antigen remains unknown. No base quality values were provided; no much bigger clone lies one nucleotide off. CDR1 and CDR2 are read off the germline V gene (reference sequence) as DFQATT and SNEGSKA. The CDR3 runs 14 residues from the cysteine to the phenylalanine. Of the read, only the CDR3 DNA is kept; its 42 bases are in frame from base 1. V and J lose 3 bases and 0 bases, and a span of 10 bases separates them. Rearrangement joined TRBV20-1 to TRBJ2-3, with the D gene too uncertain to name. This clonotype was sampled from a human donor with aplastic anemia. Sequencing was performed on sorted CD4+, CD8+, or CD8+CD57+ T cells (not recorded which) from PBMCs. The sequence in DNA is TGCAGTGCTAGTACGGGCGGTAGCACAGATACGCAGTATTTT. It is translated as CSASTGGSTDTQYF.